These 20 T cell receptor beta chains originate from one sample sequenced in a study of cytomegalovirus exposure and HLA in healthy donors. 60 Vbeta and 13 Jbeta primers were used in PCR. Method: immunoSEQ multiplex PCR; TCRdb's copy keeps in-frame clones and lacks some. The table shows about 83,000 clones, with more than 80% occurring only once. Sequencing was performed on PBMCs. Receptor source: a young woman in good health and CMV-seronegative.

Comment on this clone: A junction boundary mismatches the germline segment, possibly from a read error. V is TRBV5-4 and J is TRBJ2-3, with TRBD1 as a possible D gene (5 bases). CDR1 and CDR2 from the germline V gene are SGHNT and YYREEE (reference sequence). This CDR3 region has 14 residues. CDR3 sequence (DNA): TGTACCAGCAGCTTGGTCAGGGAAACAGATACGCAGTATTTT. Amino acids: CTSSLVRETDTQYF. The entire variable domain, with the rest obtained from reference TRBV5-4 and TRBJ2-3, is as follows: ETGVTQSPTHLIKTRGQQVTLRCSSQSGHNTVSWYQQALGQGPQFIFQYYREEENGRGNFPPRFSGLQFPNYSSELNVNALELDDSALYLCTSSLVRETDTQYFGPGTRLTVL.

This chain links TRBV6-1 with TRBJ2-1, with 7 bases identical to TRBD2. The CDR3 runs to 14 residues. V lost 6 bases, J lost 4 bases, and 6 bases stayed unmatched. The germline V gene has CDR1 MNHNS and CDR2 SASEGT. As DNA, the CDR3 is TGTGCCAGCAGAGGGGACTACTTATACAATGAGCAGTTCTTC. Protein: CASRGDYLYNEQFF.

The CDR3 nucleotides read TGTGCCAGTAGTTCGACTCGGACAGGCACCTCTTATGGCTACACCTTC. Its translation is CASSSTRTGTSYGYTF. The chain links TRBV19 to TRBJ1-2; 7 bases line up with TRBD1. The CDR3 runs to 16 residues. In germline, CDR1 is LNHDA, CDR2 SQIVND (reference sequence). The V and J ends lost 5 bases and 5 bases, in that order; junction bases with no gene match: 14.

The chain combines TRBV15 with TRBJ1-2, with 8 bases identical to TRBD1. CDR1 and CDR2 (germline): LNHNV, YYDKDF (reference sequence). The CDR3 is 13 residues long. V trimming: 5 bases; J trimming: 5 bases; junction bases outside the gene matches: 4. CDR3 DNA sequence: TGTGCCACCAGCGAGGGACAGGCGTATGGCTACACCTTC. This sequence encodes CATSEGQAYGYTF.

This rearrangement joins TRBV9 to TRBJ1-2; 7 nucleotides align to TRBD1. Germline assignment: CDR1 SGDLS and CDR2 YYNGEE. The CDR3 has 16 residues. Unmatched junction bases numbered 11, after V lost 3 bases and J lost 3 bases. CDR3 sequence reads: CASSATPGQWHYGYTF. The CDR3 DNA is TGTGCCAGCAGCGCCACCCCGGGACAGTGGCACTATGGCTACACCTTC.

The chain has TRBV5-8 and TRBJ2-1; D ambiguous. CDR1 and CDR2 (germline): SGHTS, YDEGEE. Trimming left V 3 bases short and J 5 bases short, with 18 bases between. The CDR3 is made up of 16 amino acids. The CDR3: CASSSPVGSRDNEQFF. As DNA, the CDR3 is TGTGCCAGCAGCTCCCCCGTCGGGTCCCGAGACAATGAGCAGTTCTTC.

CDR3 bases: TGTGCCAGCAGTTACTCCGGGGAGGGACAGCCCCAGCATTTT. This translates into CASSYSGEGQPQHF. This chain connects TRBV6-5 to TRBJ1-5; D is uncertain. With 0 bases removed from V and 7 bases from J, the gap between germline ends came to 10 bases. Per the germline V gene, CDR1 is MNHEY and CDR2 is SVGAGI. This CDR3 contains 14 residues.

The genes are TRBV19 and TRBJ1-1, with D maybe TRBD1 (6 bases). Trimming shortened V by 7 bases and J by 1 base, and 19 bases separated the two germline ends. The CDR3 loop spans 16 amino acids. In germline, CDR1 is LNHDA, CDR2 SQIVND (reference sequence). The CDR3 DNA follows: TGTGCCAGTAATCCCCAATTGGGGGCGGGGAACACTGAAGCTTTCTTT. Protein: CASNPQLGAGNTEAFF.

V and J are TRBV4-1 and TRBJ2-1; 7 bases agree with TRBD1. This CDR3 region has 14 residues. V trimming: 2 bases; J trimming: 10 bases; junction bases outside the gene matches: 8. The germline V gene encodes CDR1 MGHRA and CDR2 YSYEKL. CDR3 in amino acids: CASSQWDSQIEQFF. The CDR3, as DNA: TGCGCCAGCAGCCAATGGGACAGCCAAATCGAGCAGTTCTTC.

V and J are TRBV7-2 and TRBJ2-5; the D gene is possibly TRBD2 (5 bases). Germline CDR1 SGHTA, CDR2 FQGNSA. V shed 5 bases and J shed 7 bases, with 26 bases lying between them. The CDR3 extends over 17 amino acids. The CDR3 here is CASSPLLAATTRGTQYF. CDR3 nucleotides: TGTGCCAGCAGCCCACTTCTAGCAGCCACCACTCGGGGGACCCAGTACTTC.

CDR3 amino acids: CASSSRSGVAGVETQYF. CDR3 sequence (DNA): TGTGCCAGCAGCTCCCGTAGCGGGGTAGCGGGAGTGGAGACCCAGTACTTC. The V call is TRBV7-6, the J call TRBJ2-5; 9 positions agree with TRBD2. This CDR3 is 17 amino acids long. CDR1 and CDR2 (germline): SGHVS, FNYEAQ. V shed 4 bases, J shed 5 bases, and the junction held 14 bases outside the gene matches.

The rearrangement links TRBV6-1 to TRBJ2-2; weak D call: TRBD2 (5 bases). Trimming stripped 7 bases from V and 5 bases from J, with 14 bases between. CDR1 is MNHNS and CDR2 is SASEGT in the germline V gene. The CDR3 runs to 14 residues. CDR3 coding DNA: TGTGCCAGCACTGCCCTGGAGCGGACCGGGGAGCTGTTTTTT. Translated: CASTALERTGELFF.

A few counts support this clone. The chain uses TRBV5-4 and TRBJ2-5; 8 nucleotides line up with TRBD1. Germline trimming cut 7 bases from V and 4 bases from J; bases unmatched to any gene: 3. This CDR3 has 12 amino acids. Germline V CDR1 and CDR2: SGHNT, YYREEE (reference sequence). The CDR3 loop reads CASGQGRETQYF. The CDR3 DNA sequence: TGTGCCAGCGGACAGGGAAGAGAGACCCAGTACTTC.

Concerning this clone itself: A read error may produce the germline difference seen at one junction end. The rearrangement joins TRBV7-7 to TRBJ2-5, with 11 nucleotides matching TRBD2. The CDR3 loop spans 16 amino acids. The germline CDR1 and CDR2 sequences are SSHAT and FNYEAQ (reference sequence). In DNA form, the CDR3 reads TGTGCTAGCAGCTTAGCGGGAGGGAGTACAGGAGAGACCCAGTACTTC. Its protein product is CASSLAGGSTGETQYF.

J is TRBJ1-1 and V is TRBV30; 8 bases are a match to TRBD1. Trimming removed 0 bases from V and 1 base from J; junction bases left unmatched: 4. Germline lookup yields CDR1 GTSNPN and CDR2 SVGIG (reference sequence). This CDR3 is 15 amino acids long. Here the CDR3 DNA reads TGTGCCTGGAGTGTACGGGACAGGTCGAACACTGAAGCTTTCTTT. This encodes CAWSVRDRSNTEAFF.

This chain uses TRBV10-3 with TRBJ2-4, with 10 bases lining up with TRBD1. In germline, CDR1 is ENHRY, CDR2 SYGVKD. This CDR3 has 13 amino acids. V shed 4 bases and J 8 bases; nucleotides not matched to a gene: 2. The DNA of the CDR3 is TGTGCCATCAGTGGACAGGGGGCTGACATTCAGTACTTC. Its protein product is CAISGQGADIQYF.

The DNA for the CDR3 is TGTGCCTGGAGTGTAACTAGGGCCGAGCAGTACTTC. This translates into CAWSVTRAEQYF. The rearrangement links TRBV30 to TRBJ2-7; D perhaps matches TRBD2 (5 bases). CDR3 length: 12 amino acids. The V gene's germline CDR1 is GTSNPN and CDR2 SVGIG (reference sequence). V gave up 0 bases and J gave up 6 bases, with 9 bases separating them.

The chain carries TRBV5-1 and TRBJ1-2, with a possible D match to TRBD1 (5 bases). Trimming removed 5 bases from V and 4 bases from J, with 18 bases in between. The CDR3 is 15 amino acids. Per the germline V gene, CDR1 is SGHRS and CDR2 is YFSETQ. CDR3 sequence (DNA): TGCGCCAGCAGATCCAATCAGGGAGGCGGCTATGGCTACACCTTC. It is translated as CASRSNQGGGYGYTF.

The V and J genes are TRBV28 and TRBJ1-2; D uncertain. The CDR3 length is 14 residues. The V and J ends lost 5 bases and 2 bases respectively, with 12 bases between them. Germline lookup yields CDR1 MDHEN and CDR2 SYDVKM. As DNA, the CDR3 is TGTGCCAGCAGTCAGCCTCCCAGGAACTATGGCTACACCTTC. Encoded protein: CASSQPPRNYGYTF.

This chain connects TRBV5-6 to TRBJ2-5; 7 nucleotides match TRBD2. Germline CDR1 SGHDT, CDR2 YYEEEE. V lost 0 bases to trimming and J lost 5 bases; unmatched junction nucleotides: 10. CDR3 length: 16 residues. The CDR3 DNA is TGTGCCAGCAGCTTGGGGCCGGGAGGTGGTGGGGAGACCCAGTACTTC. Its translation is CASSLGPGGGGETQYF.